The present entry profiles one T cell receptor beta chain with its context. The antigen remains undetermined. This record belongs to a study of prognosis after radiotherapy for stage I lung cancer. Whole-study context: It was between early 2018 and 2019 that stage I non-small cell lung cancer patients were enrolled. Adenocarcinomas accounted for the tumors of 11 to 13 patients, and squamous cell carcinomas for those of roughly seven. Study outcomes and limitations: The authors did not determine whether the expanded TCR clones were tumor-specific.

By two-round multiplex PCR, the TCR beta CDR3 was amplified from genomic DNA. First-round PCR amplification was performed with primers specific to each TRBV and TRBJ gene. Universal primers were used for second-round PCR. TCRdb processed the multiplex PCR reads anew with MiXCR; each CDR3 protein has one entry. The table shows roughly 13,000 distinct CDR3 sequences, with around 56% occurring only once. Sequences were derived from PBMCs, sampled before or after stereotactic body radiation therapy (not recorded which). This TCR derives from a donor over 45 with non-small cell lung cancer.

CDR3 region: CASTLGTGGQETQYF. CDR3 coding DNA: TGTGCCAGCACCCTCGGCACCGGAGGGCAGGAGACCCAGTACTTC. The chain employs TRBV3-1 and TRBJ2-5, with D maybe TRBD2 (6 bases). This CDR3 spans 15 amino acids. The V end was cut by 7 bases, the J end by 5 bases, with 20 bases between. The germline V gene has CDR1 LGHDT and CDR2 YNNKEL (reference sequence).